These T cell receptor beta chains were read from a single sample in a study of blood T cell repertoires in COVID-19. Assay used: immunoSEQ multiplex PCR; TCRdb lists only in-frame clones, some missing. The table includes about 240,000 clones, about four fifths detected once. The sample comprised peripheral blood. Every receptor here comes from a woman of 80 years or more with acute or convalescent COVID-19. Each CDR3 is given with its conserved first and last residue. Fields, in order: J gene, D gene, clone size, V gene, CDR3 protein, CDR3 DNA. D genes are given only for firm matches. Some rows mark clone size as missing; the rest say once, few, many or name a class of expanded clone.

TRBJ2-1 | TRBD2 | few | TRBV12-3/TRBV12-4 | CASGAGGNEQFF | TGTGCCAGCGGGGCGGGAGGCAATGAGCAGTTCTTC
TRBJ1-1 | . | . | TRBV7-8 | CASSLGSRGRTEAFF | TGTGCCAGCAGCTTAGGAAGCAGGGGTCGGACTGAAGCTTTCTTT
TRBJ2-6 | TRBD1 | . | TRBV2 | CASSEAGTALESGANVLTF | TGTGCCAGCAGTGAAGCCGGGACAGCCCTCGAGAGTGGGGCCAACGTCCTGACTTTC
TRBJ2-2 | . | few | TRBV7-8 | CASSAATSFTGELFF | TGTGCCAGCAGCGCAGCGACTAGTTTCACCGGGGAGCTGTTTTTT
TRBJ2-1 | . | . | TRBV19 | CASNRRDIYNEQFF | TGTGCCAGTAACCGCAGGGACATTTACAATGAGCAGTTCTTC
TRBJ2-7 | TRBD1 | . | TRBV5-1 | CASSGRDRGNTGEYF | TGCGCCAGCAGCGGCCGGGACAGGGGCAATACTGGGGAGTACTTC
TRBJ1-1 | . | . | TRBV13 | CASSLGPAGRTEAFF | TGTGCCAGCAGCTTAGGCCCGGCAGGGCGGACTGAAGCTTTCTTT
TRBJ2-7 | . | . | TRBV15 | CATSRGPGAHEQYF | TGTGCCACCAGCAGAGGGCCTGGGGCCCACGAGCAGTACTTC
TRBJ1-5 | TRBD1 | . | TRBV7-8 | CASSLTGGADQPQHF | TGTGCCAGCAGCCTGACAGGGGGCGCAGATCAGCCCCAGCATTTT
TRBJ1-4 | . | once | TRBV19 | CASSSAGLGNEKLFF | TGTGCCAGTAGTAGCGCAGGGTTGGGAAATGAAAAACTGTTTTTT
TRBJ2-3 | . | once | TRBV27 | CASSSSTGKSTDTQYF | TGTGCCAGCAGTTCCAGCACAGGGAAGAGCACAGATACGCAGTATTTT
TRBJ1-6 | TRBD1 | . | TRBV3-1/TRBV3-2 | CASSQVTGNYNSPLHF | TGTGCCAGCAGCCAAGTGACAGGGAACTATAATTCACCCCTCCACTTT
TRBJ1-4 | . | . | TRBV9 | CASSHPGELGEKLFF | TGTGCCAGCAGCCACCCCGGGGAACTCGGAGAAAAACTGTTTTTT
TRBJ1-6 | . | . | TRBV28 | CASSLRVSSYNSPLHF | TGTGCCAGCAGTCTCCGGGTTAGCTCCTATAATTCACCCCTCCACTTT
TRBJ2-7 | . | . | TRBV7-9 | CASSLALGGAEQYF | TGTGCCAGCAGCTTAGCGCTGGGGGGAGCCGAGCAGTACTTC
TRBJ2-3 | TRBD2 | . | TRBV3-1/TRBV3-2 | CASSQERLAGDTQYF | TGTGCCAGCAGCCAAGAGCGACTAGCGGGGGATACGCAGTATTTT
TRBJ1-5 | TRBD1 | . | TRBV19 | CASSPGGSGNQPQHF | TGTGCCAGTAGCCCAGGGGGATCGGGCAATCAGCCCCAGCATTTT
TRBJ1-2 | . | . | TRBV3-1/TRBV3-2 | CASSPPDTYGYTF | TGTGCCAGCAGCCCCCCGGACACTTATGGCTACACCTTC
TRBJ1-4 | . | few | TRBV30 | CAWSVGVRPVVEKLFF | TGTGCCTGGAGTGTAGGAGTAAGGCCGGTTGTGGAAAAACTGTTTTTT
TRBJ2-1 | TRBD1 | . | TRBV27 | CASNLGTGVHISYNEQFF | TGTGCCAGCAATTTGGGGACAGGCGTCCATATCTCCTACAATGAGCAGTTCTTC
TRBJ2-5 | . | . | TRBV29-1 | CSVWLQETQYF | TGCAGCGTTTGGCTGCAAGAGACCCAGTACTTC
TRBJ2-3 | . | once | TRBV2 | CASRPDGVSTDTQYF | TGTGCCAGCAGACCTGACGGGGTTAGCACAGATACGCAGTATTTT
TRBJ2-1 | TRBD2 | . | TRBV28 | CASSPSGGYGNEQFF | TGTGCCAGCAGTCCCAGCGGGGGATATGGGAATGAGCAGTTCTTC
TRBJ1-4 | TRBD1 | . | TRBV5-5 | CASSWTGGSPGEKLFF | TGTGCCAGCAGCTGGACAGGGGGGTCCCCGGGGGAAAAACTGTTTTTT
TRBJ1-5 | TRBD1 | . | TRBV15 | CATSDRGNQPQHF | TGTGCCACCAGTGACAGGGGCAATCAGCCCCAGCATTTT
TRBJ2-2 | . | . | TRBV7-3 | CASSLAPRGTEPTGELFF | TGTGCCAGCAGCTTAGCCCCTCGAGGAACGGAGCCCACCGGGGAGCTGTTTTTT
TRBJ2-5 | TRBD1 | . | TRBV29-1 | CSVNRGQETQYF | TGCAGCGTCAACAGGGGGCAAGAGACCCAGTACTTC
TRBJ2-2 | TRBD1 | . | TRBV9 | CASSVVTGDLTGELFF | TGTGCCAGCAGCGTAGTTACAGGGGACCTTACCGGGGAGCTGTTTTTT
TRBJ2-2 | TRBD1 | once | TRBV29-1 | CSVYRGTNTGELFF | TGCAGCGTATACAGGGGCACGAACACCGGGGAGCTGTTTTTT
TRBJ1-4 | TRBD1 | once | TRBV2 | CASSRGTAPTNEKLFF | TGTGCCAGCAGCCGCGGGACAGCTCCAACTAATGAAAAACTGTTTTTT
TRBJ1-1 | TRBD1 | . | TRBV5-4 | CASSPRDRDNTEAFF | TGTGCCAGCAGTCCCCGGGACAGGGACAACACTGAAGCTTTCTTT
TRBJ2-7 | TRBD1 | . | TRBV2 | CASRMDRGSYEQYF | TGTGCCAGCAGGATGGACAGGGGCTCCTACGAGCAGTACTTC
TRBJ1-5 | . | . | TRBV18 | CASRGDRNQPQHF | TGTGCCAGCCGGGGGGATCGCAATCAGCCCCAGCATTTT
TRBJ2-3 | TRBD1 | . | TRBV5-1 | CASSPTGADTQYF | TGCGCCAGCAGCCCGACAGGGGCAGATACGCAGTATTTT
TRBJ1-5 | . | . | TRBV29-1 | CSARQGGNQPQHF | TGCAGCGCCAGGCAAGGCGGCAATCAGCCCCAGCATTTT
TRBJ1-4 | TRBD1 | . | TRBV19 | CASTDRGANEKLFF | TGTGCCAGTACAGACAGGGGTGCAAATGAAAAACTGTTTTTT
TRBJ2-2 | . | once | TRBV6-5 | CASSIQGGGTGELFF | TGTGCCAGCAGTATTCAGGGGGGCGGGACCGGGGAGCTGTTTTTT
TRBJ1-1 | . | . | TRBV18 | CASSPKQGNTEAFF | TGTGCCAGCTCACCAAAACAGGGAAACACTGAAGCTTTCTTT
TRBJ2-2 | TRBD2 | . | TRBV5-1 | CASSATSGAAGELFF | TGCGCCAGCAGCGCTACTAGCGGGGCCGCCGGGGAGCTGTTTTTT
TRBJ2-6 | TRBD1 | . | TRBV10-3 | CAISRGQGLNVLTF | TGTGCCATCAGTAGGGGACAGGGTTTGAACGTCCTGACTTTC
TRBJ1-5 | . | few | TRBV5-1 | CASSPRPGGTNQPQHF | TGCGCCAGCAGCCCCAGGCCGGGGGGGACAAATCAGCCCCAGCATTTT
TRBJ1-1 | . | few | TRBV19 | CASSTQWGRANTEAFF | TGTGCCAGTAGTACCCAATGGGGCAGGGCGAACACTGAAGCTTTCTTT
TRBJ1-6 | . | . | TRBV1 | CTSTAGCRWPYNSPLHF | TGCACCAGCACAGCAGGGTGCCGATGGCCCTATAATTCACCCCTCCACTTT
TRBJ2-1 | . | . | TRBV21-1 | CASSKALDRVYEQFF | TGTGCCAGCAGCAAAGCGCTGGACAGGGTGTATGAGCAGTTCTTC